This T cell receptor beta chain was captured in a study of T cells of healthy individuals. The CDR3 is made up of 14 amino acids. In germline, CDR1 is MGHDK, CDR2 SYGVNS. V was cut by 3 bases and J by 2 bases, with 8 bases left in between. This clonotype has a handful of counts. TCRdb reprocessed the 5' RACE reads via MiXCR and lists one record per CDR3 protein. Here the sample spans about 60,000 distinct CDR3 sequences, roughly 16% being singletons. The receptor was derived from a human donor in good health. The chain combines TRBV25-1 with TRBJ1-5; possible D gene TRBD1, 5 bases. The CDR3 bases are TGTGCCAGCAGTGAGGGGGACGGCAATCAGCCCCAGCATTTT. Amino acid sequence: CASSEGDGNQPQHF.